A selection of T cell receptor beta chains follows, all from one sample in a study of cytomegalovirus exposure and HLA in healthy donors. The protocol was immunoSEQ multiplex PCR, while the TCRdb copy is restricted to in-frame clones and leaves out a portion. The sample comprises some 150,000 clones, 65% to 80% of which are singletons, and 4.3% rests with the top ten. The specimen sequenced was PBMCs. These receptors came from a man in his forties or fifties in good health and CMV-seronegative. The CDR3 runs from the conserved cysteine through the conserved F or W. D genes are given only for firm matches. Rows give clone size only sometimes, using once, few, many, or a class for an expanded clone.

d_call	v_call	j_call	clone_size	cdr3_aa	cdr3_nt
TRBD1	TRBV30	TRBJ1-1	NA	CAWVDRAAEAFF	TGTGCCTGGGTCGACAGGGCCGCTGAAGCTTTCTTT
NA	TRBV21-1	TRBJ1-2	NA	CASSKVDRNYGYTF	TGTGCCAGCAGCAAGGTGGACAGGAACTATGGCTACACCTTC
NA	TRBV13	TRBJ2-7	NA	CASGQQGPYEQYF	TGTGCCAGCGGACAACAGGGCCCCTACGAGCAGTACTTC
TRBD1	TRBV28	TRBJ1-1	NA	CVAGTGVSEAFF	TGTGTGGCCGGGACAGGGGTTTCTGAAGCTTTCTTT
TRBD1	TRBV5-6	TRBJ2-5	NA	CASREQGAGETQYF	TGTGCCAGCAGGGAACAGGGGGCTGGAGAGACCCAGTACTTC
NA	TRBV29-1	TRBJ2-7	NA	CSVEVGVSYEQYF	TGCAGCGTTGAAGTCGGAGTCTCCTACGAGCAGTACTTC
TRBD1	TRBV5-4	TRBJ2-7	NA	CASSSADRFVNEQYF	TGTGCCAGCAGCTCGGCGGACAGGTTTGTGAACGAGCAGTACTTC
NA	TRBV28	TRBJ1-6	NA	CASSLVLESPLHF	TGTGCCAGCAGTTTGGTTTTAGAATCACCCCTCCACTTT
NA	TRBV7-9	TRBJ2-3	NA	CASARLERTDTQYF	TGTGCCAGCGCCCGACTAGAGAGGACAGATACGCAGTATTTT
NA	TRBV9	TRBJ2-7	NA	CASSVGSDSSYEQYF	TGTGCCAGCAGCGTAGGGAGCGACAGCTCCTACGAGCAGTACTTC
TRBD2	TRBV7-9	TRBJ2-3	once	CASSLGSGGARTDTQYF	TGTGCCAGCAGCCTCGGTAGCGGGGGGGCCCGCACAGATACGCAGTATTTT
TRBD1	TRBV19	TRBJ1-6	NA	CASSTSTGEGSPLHF	TGTGCCAGTAGTACCTCCACAGGGGAAGGATCACCCCTCCACTTT
TRBD1	TRBV11-3	TRBJ2-1	NA	CASSQQGGLSYNEQFF	TGTGCCAGCAGCCAACAGGGGGGCCTCTCCTACAATGAGCAGTTCTTC
NA	TRBV30	TRBJ1-2	few	CAWSVGGGVLYGYTF	TGTGCCTGGAGTGTAGGAGGGGGGGTTCTCTATGGCTACACCTTC
TRBD2	TRBV2	TRBJ2-5	NA	CASSADGSGGAQYF	TGTGCCAGCAGTGCCGACGGGTCCGGGGGGGCCCAGTACTTC
TRBD1	TRBV27	TRBJ2-7	NA	CASSPGQGTSYEQYF	TGTGCCAGCAGTCCCGGACAGGGAACATCCTACGAGCAGTACTTC
NA	TRBV7-9	TRBJ1-2	NA	CASSLDRANYGYTF	TGTGCCAGCAGCTTAGACCGAGCTAACTATGGCTACACCTTC
TRBD2	TRBV4-3	TRBJ2-7	few	CASSQDSGGPTYEQYF	TGCGCCAGCAGTCAAGATAGCGGGGGACCTACCTACGAGCAGTACTTC
NA	TRBV5-1	TRBJ2-3	NA	CASSLAVYTDTQYF	TGCGCCAGCAGCTTGGCAGTTTACACAGATACGCAGTATTTT
NA	TRBV15	TRBJ2-7	NA	CATSAFPGGPYEQYF	TGTGCCACCAGCGCCTTCCCCGGGGGACCCTACGAGCAGTACTTC
TRBD2	TRBV30	TRBJ2-3	NA	CAWSVLGGGADTQYF	TGTGCCTGGAGTGTACTTGGCGGGGGGGCAGATACGCAGTATTTT
NA	TRBV7-3	TRBJ2-5	NA	CASSLRSPKKTQYF	TGTGCCAGCAGCTTAAGGAGTCCTAAAAAGACCCAGTACTTC
NA	TRBV28	TRBJ1-4	NA	CASRVTGSFGNEKLFF	TGTGCCAGCAGGGTCACAGGGAGCTTCGGTAATGAAAAACTGTTTTTT
NA	TRBV7-2	TRBJ2-7	NA	CASSETTYEQYF	TGTGCCAGCAGCGAAACAACCTACGAGCAGTACTTC